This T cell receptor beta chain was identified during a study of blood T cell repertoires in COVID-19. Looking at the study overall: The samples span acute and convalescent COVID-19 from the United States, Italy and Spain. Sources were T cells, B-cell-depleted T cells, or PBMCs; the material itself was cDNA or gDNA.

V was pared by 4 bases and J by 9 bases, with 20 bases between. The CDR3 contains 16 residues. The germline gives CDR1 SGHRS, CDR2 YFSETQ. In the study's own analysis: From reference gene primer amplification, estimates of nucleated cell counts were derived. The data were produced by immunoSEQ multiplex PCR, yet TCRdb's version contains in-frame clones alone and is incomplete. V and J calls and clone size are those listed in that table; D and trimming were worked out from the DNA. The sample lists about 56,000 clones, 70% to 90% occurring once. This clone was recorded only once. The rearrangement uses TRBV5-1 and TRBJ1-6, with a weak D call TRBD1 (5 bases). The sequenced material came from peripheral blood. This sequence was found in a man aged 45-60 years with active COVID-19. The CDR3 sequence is CASSRAGGREGSPLHF. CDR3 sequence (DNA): TGCGCCAGCAGCCGGGCCGGGGGAAGAGAGGGTTCACCCCTCCACTTT.